The entry below gives a single T cell receptor beta chain sequence along with its context. This specimen comes from a study of blood T cell repertoires in COVID-19. J gave up 9 bases and V 4 bases, and 1 base lay outside the gene matches. The germline V gene has CDR1 ENHRY and CDR2 SYGVKD. This CDR3 comprises 13 residues. Original processing methods: The authors estimated nucleated cell counts from reference gene primer amplification. Sequenced by immunoSEQ multiplex PCR; TCRdb stores in-frame clones only, minus some. D and trimming come from the DNA, and the V and J calls and clone size come from that table. This table holds 70,000 to 85,000 clones, 65% to 85% found once.

The chain carries TRBV10-3 and TRBJ2-1, with 12 nucleotides matching TRBD2. The receptor comes from a man aged 80 or over with active or convalescent COVID-19. Material for sequencing was peripheral blood. The CDR3 DNA follows: TGTGCCATCAGTGGGACTAGCGGGACTGAGCAGTTCTTC. Protein product: CAISGTSGTEQFF.